The subject of this entry is one T cell receptor beta chain. Its antigen is unidentified. This specimen belongs to a study of chemoradiotherapy in HPV16-positive cancers. Study outcomes and limitations: Non-HPV-specific T cells did not expand in tumors during treatment, whereas candidate HPV-specific clones and E7-related motifs did.

Assay used: immunoSEQ multiplex PCR; TCRdb lists only in-frame clones, some missing. The top ten hold 13% to 15% of the sample, which has roughly 9,300 clones, around 70% seen once. Germline V gene data show CDR1 as GTSNPN and CDR2 as SVGIG (reference sequence). V shed 2 bases and J shed 9 bases, with 17 bases lying between them. The length of the CDR3 is 14 residues. The source is a human donor with HPV-associated anogenital cancer. The specimen was collected from a patient who underwent chemoradiotherapy. V usage is TRBV30 and J usage is TRBJ1-5; possible D gene TRBD1, 5 bases. CDR3 DNA: TGTGCCTGGAGTTCGGACACACAAAGACGGCCCCAGCATTTT. Translated: CAWSSDTQRRPQHF.